One sample yielded the 26 T cell receptor beta chains listed below, sequenced in a study of cytomegalovirus exposure and HLA in healthy donors. The PCR employed 60 Vbeta primers together with 13 Jbeta primers. Sequencing used immunoSEQ multiplex PCR; TCRdb keeps in-frame clones, though not all of them. This table has roughly 110,000 clones, 75% appearing once. Sequenced input: PBMCs. The receptor set was obtained from a male donor in good health and CMV-seropositive.

V is TRBV2 and J is TRBJ1-3, with unresolved D. The CDR3 is 12 residues long. Between the trimmed V and J ends, which lost 4 bases and 3 bases, there was a span of 4 bases. Germline CDR1 is SNHLY and CDR2 is FYNNEI. CDR3 sequence (DNA): TGTGCCAGCAGTGTCAATGGAAACACCATATATTTT. Its protein product is CASSVNGNTIYF.

V gene TRBV5-1 combines with J gene TRBJ2-7; TRBD2 matches 12 bases. The CDR3 covers 15 residues. V trimming: 0 bases; J trimming: 6 bases; junction bases outside the gene matches: 4. The germline CDR1 and CDR2 sequences are SGHRS and YFSETQ. CDR3 nucleotides: TGCGCCAGCAGCTTGGAGCTAGCGGGAGGGCCCGAGCAGTACTTC. This gives the protein CASSLELAGGPEQYF.

This rearrangement joins TRBV5-1 to TRBJ2-7; 9 bases are shared with TRBD1. Trimming took 0 bases from V and 6 from J; bases not matched to a gene: 4. CDR3 length: 14 amino acids. Germline V gene lookup returns CDR1 SGHRS and CDR2 YFSETQ. This CDR3 reads CASSLGRTGVEQYF. The CDR3 bases are TGCGCCAGCAGCTTGGGTCGGACAGGGGTCGAGCAGTACTTC.

Turning to this clone: Other nucleotide sequences in the sample specify the same CDR3. The V gene is TRBV6-5, the J gene TRBJ2-6; D is possibly TRBD2 (5 bases). The CDR3 length is 15 residues. Germline lookup yields CDR1 MNHEY and CDR2 SVGAGI. V was trimmed by 5 bases and J by 2 bases, leaving 10 bases between them. DNA of the CDR3: TGTGCCAGCAGTGGTGGAGGCGCTGGGGCCAACGTCCTGACTTTC. Protein sequence: CASSGGGAGANVLTF.

This clone was detected once. The chain couples TRBV11-3 to TRBJ2-1, with D perhaps matching TRBD1 (6 bases). CDR1 and CDR2 from the germline V gene are SGHNT and YENEEA. CDR3 length: 18 amino acids. V dropped 0 bases and J dropped 6 bases, with 21 bases sitting between them. The CDR3 DNA reads as TGTGCCAGCAGCTTAGACGCGCCGCAGGACAGCAGACCCAATGAGCAGTTCTTC. Its translation is CASSLDAPQDSRPNEQFF.

The rearrangement links TRBV6-5 to TRBJ2-7; 7 bases fit TRBD2. With 0 bases clipped from V and 3 bases from J, the junction kept 8 bases outside the gene matches. Germline V CDR1 and CDR2: MNHEY, SVGAGI. The CDR3 sequence is 16 residues long. Here the CDR3 reads CASSYSIPGGGYEQYF. The DNA of the CDR3 is TGTGCCAGCAGTTACTCGATTCCTGGCGGGGGCTACGAGCAGTACTTC.

This clone was seen once. The chain links TRBV10-3 to TRBJ1-4; 8 bases line up with TRBD1. Germline V gene lookup returns CDR1 ENHRY and CDR2 SYGVKD. J lost 5 bases, V lost 3 bases, and 8 bases had no gene match. The CDR3 length is 16 residues. This CDR3 reads CAISEGQGARNEKLFF. DNA of the CDR3: TGTGCCATCAGTGAAGGGCAGGGGGCCCGAAATGAAAAACTGTTTTTT.

V and J are TRBV30 and TRBJ1-5; 10 positions agree with TRBD1. V lost 1 base and J lost 7; bases outside the gene matches: 1. CDR3 size: 13 residues. Germline V gives CDR1 GTSNPN, CDR2 SVGIG (reference sequence). In nucleotides, the CDR3 is TGTGCCTGGAGTGGGGACAGGGGCCAGCCCCAGCATTTT. Its protein product is CAWSGDRGQPQHF.

This chain links TRBV9 with TRBJ2-5, with 7 bases fitting TRBD1. CDR1 is SGDLS and CDR2 is YYNGEE in the germline V gene. The J segment lost 1 base and the V segment lost 4 bases, leaving 4 bases of the junction unmatched. The CDR3 is 14 amino acids. CDR3 protein: CASSSWTGQETQYF. Here the CDR3 DNA reads TGTGCCAGCAGCTCCTGGACAGGCCAAGAGACCCAGTACTTC.

This clone was counted between two and nine times. The rearrangement uses TRBV7-9 and TRBJ1-3, with TRBD1 matching 10 bases. V was pared by 5 bases and J by 0 bases, with 7 bases of the junction left unmatched. This CDR3 comprises 17 residues. CDR1 is SEHNR, CDR2 FQNEAQ, per germline (reference sequence). CDR3 coding DNA: TGTGCCAGCAGCAACCCCCGGACAGGGGGCTCTGGAAACACCATATATTTT. This gives the protein CASSNPRTGGSGNTIYF.

This rearrangement joins TRBV25-1 to TRBJ2-4, with D possibly being TRBD1 (6 bases). The CDR3 runs to 16 residues. Per germline, CDR1 MGHDK and CDR2 SYGVNS. With 2 bases removed from V and 1 base from J, the gap between germline ends came to 12 bases. CDR3: CASSEVGGTAKNIQYF. The CDR3 DNA sequence: TGTGCCAGCAGTGAAGTTGGGGGCACCGCCAAAAACATTCAGTACTTC.

This clone has just one count. The chain joins TRBV5-4 to TRBJ2-3; tentatively, D is TRBD2 (6 bases). The germline V gene has CDR1 SGHNT and CDR2 YYREEE (reference sequence). This CDR3 is 12 amino acids long. The V and J ends lost 5 bases and 7 bases respectively, with 11 bases between them. CDR3 in amino acids: CASRWEANTQYF. In DNA, the CDR3 is TGTGCCAGCAGATGGGAGGCGAATACGCAGTATTTT.

The chain carries TRBV5-1 and TRBJ2-5, with a tentative D call TRBD1 (6 bases). The V gene lost 0 bases and the J gene lost 5 bases, with 17 bases spanning the gap. Germline CDR1 SGHRS, CDR2 YFSETQ. The CDR3 loop spans 16 amino acids. CDR3 region: CASSLASTGLTETQYF. In DNA form, the CDR3 reads TGCGCCAGCAGCTTGGCCAGCACAGGGTTAACGGAGACCCAGTACTTC. Full variable domain (outside the CDR3, taken from reference TRBV5-1 and TRBJ2-5): KAGVTQTPRYLIKTRGQQVTLSCSPISGHRSVSWYQQTPGQGLQFLFEYFSETQRNKGNFPGRFSGRQFSNSRSEMNVSTLELGDSALYLCASSLASTGLTETQYFGPGTRLLVL.

V usage is TRBV6-6 and J usage is TRBJ1-1, with 9 bases matching TRBD1. V shed 0 bases and J 3 bases; nucleotides not matched to a gene: 5. The germline V gene encodes CDR1 MNHNY and CDR2 SVGAGI (reference sequence). The length of the CDR3 is 16 residues. The CDR3 nucleotides read TGTGCCAGCAGTTACTCGGGGACAGGGCGGGACACTGAAGCTTTCTTT. Its protein is CASSYSGTGRDTEAFF.

V gene TRBV7-9 combines with J gene TRBJ1-5; 7 nucleotides line up with TRBD1. This CDR3 has 16 amino acids. With 5 bases clipped from V and 0 bases from J, the junction kept 7 bases outside the gene matches. Germline CDR1 reads SEHNR; CDR2 reads FQNEAQ (reference sequence). The CDR3 coding sequence is TGTGCCAGCAGCCCAGGGACAGCCCTTAGCAATCAGCCCCAGCATTTT. Protein: CASSPGTALSNQPQHF.

V and J are TRBV7-2 and TRBJ2-2; possible D gene TRBD1, 6 bases. Per germline, CDR1 SGHTA and CDR2 FQGNSA. V lost 5 bases and J lost 2, with 15 bases in between. This CDR3 has 16 residues. In nucleotides, the CDR3 is TGTGCCAGCAGCATGACAGGCCGGATAAACACCGGGGAGCTGTTTTTT. The encoded protein is CASSMTGRINTGELFF.

The gene calls are TRBV5-1 and TRBJ2-3; 7 nucleotides line up with TRBD1. V shed 2 bases and J 0 bases; nucleotides not matched to a gene: 3. CDR1 is SGHRS and CDR2 is YFSETQ in the germline V gene. The CDR3 contains 15 residues. CDR3: CASSFDRVSTDTQYF. CDR3 bases: TGCGCCAGCAGCTTCGACAGGGTTAGCACAGATACGCAGTATTTT.

This clone was observed a few times. V usage is TRBV4-3 and J usage is TRBJ1-4; TRBD1 matches at 9 bases. Germline trimming cut 1 base from V and 8 bases from J; bases unmatched to any gene: 11. CDR3 size: 17 residues. CDR1 and CDR2 (germline): LGHNA, YSLEER. The CDR3 region has the DNA TGCGCCAGCAGCCAAGGGGACAGGGAGTGGATTGGGGAAAAACTGTTTTTT. The encoded protein is CASSQGDREWIGEKLFF.

The V gene is TRBV6-5, the J gene TRBJ1-1; TRBD1 might be the D (6 bases). The CDR3 runs 15 residues. V lost 0 bases, J lost 3 bases, and 11 bases lay in between. Germline V lookup: CDR1 MNHEY, CDR2 SVGAGI. The CDR3 sequence: CASSYSGGKDTEAFF. DNA for the CDR3: TGTGCCAGCAGTTACTCTGGGGGCAAGGACACTGAAGCTTTCTTT.

This clone was seen a few times. The rearrangement links TRBV7-6 to TRBJ2-7, with D possibly TRBD1 on 6 matching bases. CDR1 SGHVS and CDR2 FNYEAQ come from the germline V gene. The germline V and J ends were trimmed by 5 bases and 2 bases, with 16 bases remaining between them. This CDR3 is 15 amino acids long. The CDR3 sequence: CASSLRTERPYEQYF. The CDR3 DNA sequence: TGTGCCAGCAGCCTAAGGACAGAACGACCCTACGAGCAGTACTTC.

The rearrangement links TRBV6-5 to TRBJ1-5, with D possibly matching TRBD1 (6 bases). The CDR3 spans 15 residues. Trimming took 2 bases from V and 0 from J, leaving 8 bases between them. Germline CDR1 MNHEY, CDR2 SVGAGI. The chain's CDR3 is CASSYGQNSNQPQHF. CDR3 in DNA: TGTGCCAGCAGTTACGGACAGAATAGCAATCAGCCCCAGCATTTT.

This chain connects TRBV5-5 to TRBJ1-6; possible D gene TRBD1, 5 bases. V was shortened by 4 bases and J by 0 bases, with 11 bases between the two germline ends. The germline gives CDR1 SGHKS, CDR2 YYEKEE (reference sequence). The CDR3 is made up of 16 amino acids. The CDR3 DNA reads as TGTGCCAGCAGCGGGACTGTAAGCTCCTATAATTCACCCCTCCACTTT. Translating it yields CASSGTVSSYNSPLHF.

The V and J genes are TRBV14 and TRBJ1-2; D call uncertain. The CDR3 sequence is 12 residues long. Germline assignment: CDR1 SGHDN and CDR2 FVKESK. V was clipped by 2 bases and J by 2 bases, with 3 bases between them. The CDR3 region is CASSQQNYGYTF. CDR3 in DNA: TGTGCCAGCAGCCAACAGAACTATGGCTACACCTTC.

The rearrangement joins TRBV2 to TRBJ2-2; 10 nucleotides match TRBD2. V shed 5 bases and J 7 bases; nucleotides not matched to a gene: 13. This CDR3 has 17 amino acids. From germline, CDR1 is SNHLY and CDR2 FYNNEI. The chain's CDR3 is CASSWTSGPAGGGELFF. The CDR3 DNA is TGTGCCAGCAGTTGGACTAGCGGACCAGCGGGCGGCGGGGAGCTGTTTTTT.

This clone came up once. The chain has TRBV7-9 and TRBJ2-7, with no clear D. CDR1 and CDR2 from the germline V gene are SEHNR and FQNEAQ (reference sequence). The germline V and J ends were trimmed by 2 bases and 6 bases, with 8 bases remaining between them. The CDR3 length is 12 residues. The CDR3, as DNA: TGTGCCAGCAGCTTACCCGGTCCCGAGCAGTACTTC. Translating gives CASSLPGPEQYF.

V usage is TRBV4-1 and J usage is TRBJ1-2, with TRBD1 identical over 8 bases. CDR1 and CDR2 (germline): MGHRA, YSYEKL. The CDR3 extends over 15 amino acids. V trimming: 0 bases; J trimming: 7 bases; junction bases outside the gene matches: 7. CDR3 residues: CASSQDMGQAFGYTF. The CDR3 nucleotides read TGCGCCAGCAGCCAAGATATGGGACAGGCCTTTGGCTACACCTTC.